Reported below is one TCR beta chain. CDR1 is SGHKS and CDR2 is YYEKEE in the germline V gene (reference sequence). The CDR3 has 13 amino acids. V was cut by 3 bases and J by 3 bases, with 9 bases left in between. The study used a library that attached unique molecular identifiers to individual cDNA molecules. TCRdb analysed the RACE reads with MiXCR anew, one entry per CDR3 protein. This sample has 140,000 or so distinct CDR3 sequences, with 10% to 15% found just once. The source of the sample is a study of human T cells and chemical hapten exposure. Overall study context: TCR yields per sample varied, mainly owing to small pooled library volume differences.

The time point: patch test 2, 6 weeks after DPC sensitization. As to treatment: therapeutic diphenylcyclopropenone sensitization with weekly scalp DPC. Blood draws came before every patch-test application. The source material was whole blood, sampled in connection with sensitization to the hapten diphenylcyclopropenone (DPC). The sequence derives from a woman aged 45-59 years with alopecia areata. Some clones in this sample may be carry-over from other donors' samples. V gene TRBV5-5 combines with J gene TRBJ1-2; no firm D call. DNA of the CDR3: TGTGCCAGCAGCTCAAGGGAAGACTATGGCTACACCTTC. It specifies CASSSREDYGYTF.